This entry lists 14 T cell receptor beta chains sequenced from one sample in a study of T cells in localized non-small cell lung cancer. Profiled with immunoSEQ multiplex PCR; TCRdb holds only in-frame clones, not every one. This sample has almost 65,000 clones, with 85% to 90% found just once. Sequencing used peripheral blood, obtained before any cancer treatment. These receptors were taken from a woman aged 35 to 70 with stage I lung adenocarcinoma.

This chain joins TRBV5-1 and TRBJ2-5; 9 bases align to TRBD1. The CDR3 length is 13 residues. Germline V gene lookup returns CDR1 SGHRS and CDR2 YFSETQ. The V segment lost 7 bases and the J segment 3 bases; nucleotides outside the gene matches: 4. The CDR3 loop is CASARDREETQYF. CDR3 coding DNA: TGCGCCAGCGCCCGGGACAGGGAAGAGACCCAGTACTTC. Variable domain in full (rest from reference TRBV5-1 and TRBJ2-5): KAGVTQTPRYLIKTRGQQVTLSCSPISGHRSVSWYQQTPGQGLQFLFEYFSETQRNKGNFPGRFSGRQFSNSRSEMNVSTLELGDSALYLCASARDREETQYFGPGTRLLVL.

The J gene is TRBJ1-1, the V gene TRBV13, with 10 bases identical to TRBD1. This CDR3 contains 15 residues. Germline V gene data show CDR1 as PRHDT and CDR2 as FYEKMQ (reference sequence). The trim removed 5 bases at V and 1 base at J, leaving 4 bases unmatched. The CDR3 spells CASSRDRGQNTEAFF. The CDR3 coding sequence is TGTGCCAGCAGCCGGGACAGGGGCCAGAACACTGAAGCTTTCTTT.

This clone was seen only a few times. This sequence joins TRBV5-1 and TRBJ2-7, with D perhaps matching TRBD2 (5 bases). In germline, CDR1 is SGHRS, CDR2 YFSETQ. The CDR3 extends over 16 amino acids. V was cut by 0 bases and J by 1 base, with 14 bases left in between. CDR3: CASSLGTLALSYEQYF. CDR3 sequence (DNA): TGCGCCAGCAGCTTGGGGACCCTAGCCCTTTCCTACGAGCAGTACTTC.

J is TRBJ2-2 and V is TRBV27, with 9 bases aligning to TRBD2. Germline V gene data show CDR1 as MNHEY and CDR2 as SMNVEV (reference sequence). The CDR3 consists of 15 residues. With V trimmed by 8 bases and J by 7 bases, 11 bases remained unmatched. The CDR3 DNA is TGTGCCAGCCGCGGGGGGGAAGGGAGGCACGGGGAGCTGTTTTTT. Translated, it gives CASRGGEGRHGELFF.

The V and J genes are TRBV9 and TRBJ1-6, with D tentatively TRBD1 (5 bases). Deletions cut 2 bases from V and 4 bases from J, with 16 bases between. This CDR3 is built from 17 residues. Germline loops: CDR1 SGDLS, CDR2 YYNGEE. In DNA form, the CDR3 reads TGTGCCAGCAGCGTCATGGAACAGGATGCGTATAATTCACCCCTCCACTTT. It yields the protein CASSVMEQDAYNSPLHF.

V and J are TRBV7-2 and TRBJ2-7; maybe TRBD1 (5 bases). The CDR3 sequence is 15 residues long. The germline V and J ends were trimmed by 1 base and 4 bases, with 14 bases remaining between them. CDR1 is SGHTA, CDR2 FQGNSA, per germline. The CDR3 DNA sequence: TGTGCCAGCAGCTTAGTGGTGCAGGGAATGTACGAGCAGTACTTC. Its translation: CASSLVVQGMYEQYF. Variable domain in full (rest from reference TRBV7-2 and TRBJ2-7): GAGVSQSPSNKVTEKGKDVELRCDPISGHTALYWYRQSLGQGLEFLIYFQGNSAPDKSGLPSDRFSAERTGGSVSTLTIQRTQQEDSAVYLCASSLVVQGMYEQYFGPGTRLTVT.

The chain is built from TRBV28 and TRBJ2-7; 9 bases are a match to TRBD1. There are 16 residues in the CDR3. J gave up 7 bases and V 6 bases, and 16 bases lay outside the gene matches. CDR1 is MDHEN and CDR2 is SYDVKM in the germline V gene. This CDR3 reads CASSFQPGQGPKEQYF. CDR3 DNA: TGTGCCAGCAGCTTCCAACCGGGACAGGGCCCTAAAGAGCAGTACTTC. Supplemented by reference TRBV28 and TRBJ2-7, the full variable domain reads DVKVTQSSRYLVKRTGEKVFLECVQDMDHENMFWYRQDPGLGLRLIYFSYDVKMKEKGDIPEGYSVSREKKERFSLILESASTNQTSMYLCASSFQPGQGPKEQYFGPGTRLTVT.

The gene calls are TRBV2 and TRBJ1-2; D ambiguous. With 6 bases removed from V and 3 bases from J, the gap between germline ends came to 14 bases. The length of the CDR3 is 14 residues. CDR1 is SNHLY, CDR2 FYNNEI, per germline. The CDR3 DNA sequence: TGTGCCAGCAGCGAACAGCGAGCGGACTATGGCTACACCTTC. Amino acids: CASSEQRADYGYTF.

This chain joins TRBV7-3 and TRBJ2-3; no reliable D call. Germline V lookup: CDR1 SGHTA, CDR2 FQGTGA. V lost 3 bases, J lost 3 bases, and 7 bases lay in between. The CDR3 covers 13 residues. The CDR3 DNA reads TGTGCCAGCAGCTTTCAGGCGACAGATACGCAGTATTTT. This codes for CASSFQATDTQYF.

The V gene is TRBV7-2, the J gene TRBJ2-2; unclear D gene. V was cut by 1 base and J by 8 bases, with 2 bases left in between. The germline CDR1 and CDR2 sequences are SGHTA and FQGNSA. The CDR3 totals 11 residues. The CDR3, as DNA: TGTGCCAGCAGCTTAGTGGGGGAGCTGTTTTTT. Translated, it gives CASSLVGELFF.

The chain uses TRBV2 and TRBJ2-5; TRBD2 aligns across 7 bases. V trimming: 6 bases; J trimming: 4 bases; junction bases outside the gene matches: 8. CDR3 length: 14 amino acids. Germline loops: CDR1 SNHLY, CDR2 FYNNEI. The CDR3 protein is CASSQNGGVETQYF. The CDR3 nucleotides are TGTGCCAGCAGCCAAAATGGGGGGGTAGAGACCCAGTACTTC. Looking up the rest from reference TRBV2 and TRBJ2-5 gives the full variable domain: EPEVTQTPSHQVTQMGQEVILRCVPISNHLYFYWYRQILGQKVEFLVSFYNNEISEKSEIFDDQFSVERPDGSNFTLKIRSTKLEDSAMYFCASSQNGGVETQYFGPGTRLLVL.

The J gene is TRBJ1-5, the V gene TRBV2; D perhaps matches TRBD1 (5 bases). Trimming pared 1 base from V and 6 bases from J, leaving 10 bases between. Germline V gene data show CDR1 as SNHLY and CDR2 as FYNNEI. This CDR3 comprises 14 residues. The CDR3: CASSEEGTRQPQHF. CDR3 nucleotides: TGTGCCAGCAGTGAAGAAGGGACTCGTCAGCCCCAGCATTTT.

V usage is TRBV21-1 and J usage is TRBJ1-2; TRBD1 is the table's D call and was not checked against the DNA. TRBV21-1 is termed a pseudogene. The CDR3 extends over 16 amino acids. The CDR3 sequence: CASSKALNRVNYGYTF. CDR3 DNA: TGTGCCAGCAGCAAAGCGCTTAACAGGGTCAACTATGGCTACACCTTC.

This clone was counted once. The CDR3 reads CASSPLGASGMSTDTQYF. CDR3 nucleotide sequence: TGTGCCAGCAGTCCTTTGGGAGCTAGCGGGATGTCCACAGATACGCAGTATTTT. The genes are TRBV7-2 and TRBJ2-3, with 9 bases matching TRBD2. Germline V gene sequence: CDR1 SGHTA, CDR2 FQGNSA. The V segment lost 6 bases and the J segment 2 bases; nucleotides outside the gene matches: 15. This CDR3 contains 18 residues.